This TCR beta chain was retrieved from a study of T cells in Graves' hyperthyroidism and ophthalmopathy. This clonotype was seen many times. Losses at the gene ends were 5 bases for V and 2 bases for J; bases not matched to a gene: 10. CDR1 and CDR2 (germline): SGHRS, YFSETQ. The CDR3 is 16 residues long. From RNA transcripts, TCR beta CDR3 regions were amplified. HTBI primers were employed in a first-round RT-PCR of the TCR CDR3. TCRdb fed the multiplex PCR reads into MiXCR, producing one record per CDR3 protein. Among more than 550,000 distinct CDR3 sequences listed, around 19% were seen once. On the basis of clinical symptoms, serum thyroxine and TRAb, thyroid ultrasound and orbital computed tomography, diagnoses were made. First hyperthyroidism diagnosis is when the blood sample was obtained, before any ophthalmopathy symptoms. PBMCs were sourced from less than 12 ml fresh peripheral blood.

The clonotype was recovered from a woman aged 45 to 65 with Graves' hyperthyroidism that later progressed to Graves' ophthalmopathy. The gene calls are TRBV5-1 and TRBJ2-3, with TRBD2 matching 8 bases. The sequencing input was blood. In DNA, the CDR3 is TGCGCCAGCAGGAAATTACGGGGGGGCCACACAGATACGCAGTATTTT. Translated, it gives CASRKLRGGHTDTQYF.